Presented here are 22 T cell receptor beta chains from one specimen sequenced in a study of T cells in Graves' hyperthyroidism and ophthalmopathy. RNA transcripts provided the source from which TCR beta CDR3 regions were amplified. The primer set for the first-round RT-PCR of the TCR CDR3 was HTBI. TCRdb reprocessed the multiplex PCR reads via MiXCR and lists one record per CDR3 protein. The sample shows around 430,000 distinct CDR3 sequences, under 15% of them seen only once. The sequenced sample consisted of blood. These TCRs come from a woman aged 25 to 45 with Graves' hyperthyroidism.

In its sample, this clonotype was seen a few times. V is TRBV9 and J is TRBJ2-1; 7 bases align to TRBD2. After removal of 0 bases from V and 8 bases from J, the junction contained 8 bases not matched to a gene. Germline V CDR1 and CDR2: SGDLS, YYNGEE. The CDR3 length is 15 residues. CDR3 sequence: CASSVGAGVFDEQFF. In DNA, the CDR3 is TGTGCCAGCAGCGTAGGGGCGGGAGTATTTGATGAGCAGTTCTTC.

Here the CDR3 DNA reads TGTGCCAGCAGTTACTCGGTAGGGGCCTACGACAATGAGCAGTTCTTC. It encodes CASSYSVGAYDNEQFF. The gene calls are TRBV6-2 or TRBV6-3 and TRBJ2-1, with D tentatively TRBD1 (5 bases). CDR3 size: 16 residues. Deletions cut 0 bases from V and 5 bases from J, with 14 bases between. Germline values: CDR1 MNHEY, CDR2 SVGEGT.

At least ten counts were recorded for this clonotype. CDR3 region: CAARVGPNSYEQYF. CDR3 sequence (DNA): TGTGCCGCCCGAGTGGGACCCAACTCCTACGAGCAGTACTTC. This chain links TRBV10-3 with TRBJ2-7; D could derive from TRBD1 or TRBD2 (5 bases each). V lost 11 bases and J 0 bases, leaving 17 bases between the germline ends. The CDR3 loop spans 14 amino acids. In germline, CDR1 is ENHRY, CDR2 SYGVKD.

This clonotype was detected ten times or more. V usage is TRBV28 and J usage is TRBJ1-1, with D unresolved. This CDR3 comprises 12 residues. CDR1 and CDR2 (germline): MDHEN, SYDVKM. With 6 bases removed from V and 0 bases from J, the gap between germline ends came to 5 bases. CDR3 region: CASSQLNTEAFF. The DNA for the CDR3 is TGTGCCAGCAGCCAATTGAACACTGAAGCTTTCTTT.

The table lists this clonotype with many counts. V gene TRBV20-1 combines with J gene TRBJ2-1; 8 nucleotides agree with TRBD1. Germline V gene data show CDR1 as DFQATT and CDR2 as SNEGSKA (reference sequence). The CDR3 length is 16 residues. V dropped 1 base and J dropped 2; count of bases not matched to a gene: 7. The CDR3 here is CSARVPGQAAYNEQFF. Written as DNA, the CDR3 is TGCAGTGCTAGAGTACCGGGACAGGCCGCCTACAATGAGCAGTTCTTC.

This rearrangement joins TRBV24-1 to TRBJ2-3; 9 bases align to TRBD1. CDR3 length: 16 amino acids. V was clipped by 4 bases and J by 0 bases; unmatched bases: 4. Germline V lookup: CDR1 KGHDR, CDR2 SFDVKD. This CDR3 reads CATSEGTGLSTDTQYF. The CDR3 DNA sequence: TGTGCCACCAGTGAGGGGACAGGGTTAAGCACAGATACGCAGTATTTT.

This clonotype was found many times. This chain joins TRBV20-1 and TRBJ2-7, with D possibly TRBD1 on 6 matching bases. Germline V gene data show CDR1 as DFQATT and CDR2 as SNEGSKA (reference sequence). The CDR3 is made up of 13 amino acids. Trimming shortened V by 0 bases and J by 5 bases, and 11 bases separated the two germline ends. The DNA of the CDR3 is TGCAGTGCTAGAGATACAGGGTTCAACGAGCAGTACTTC. Its translation is CSARDTGFNEQYF.

The gene calls are TRBV27 and TRBJ2-7; D is undetermined. Germline CDR1 MNHEY, CDR2 SMNVEV (reference sequence). This CDR3 comprises 12 residues. V was pared by 6 bases and J by 3 bases, with 9 bases between. CDR3 nucleotide sequence: TGTGCCAGCAGGGGCAGCTTCTACGAGCAGTACTTC. This translates into CASRGSFYEQYF.

The sample holds a few counts of this clonotype. The chain uses TRBV20-1 and TRBJ2-7; 7 nucleotides align to TRBD2. Looked up from germline, CDR1 is DFQATT and CDR2 is SNEGSKA (reference sequence). V dropped 6 bases and J dropped 2; count of bases not matched to a gene: 10. This CDR3 has 14 amino acids. CDR3 DNA: TGCAGTGCCCACGACTCTAGCGGAACCTACGAGCAGTACTTC. Its protein product is CSAHDSSGTYEQYF.

This clonotype appeared a few times. The J gene is TRBJ2-7, the V gene TRBV11-2; 8 nucleotides match TRBD2. The J segment lost 5 bases and the V segment lost 4 bases, leaving 19 bases of the junction unmatched. The CDR3 length is 18 residues. Germline V gives CDR1 SGHAT, CDR2 FQNNGV. The chain's CDR3 is CASSSYPQTGGARNEQYF. The DNA of the CDR3 is TGTGCCAGCAGCTCCTACCCCCAAACCGGGGGGGCGAGGAACGAGCAGTACTTC.

The J gene is TRBJ2-3, the V gene TRBV4-2; 7 bases are a match to TRBD2. Germline CDR1 is LGHNA and CDR2 is YNFKEQ. The length of the CDR3 is 16 residues. The V gene end was trimmed by 2 bases and the J gene end by 0 bases; junction bases not matched to a gene: 5. This CDR3 is CASSQSAGDSTDTQYF. CDR3 coding DNA: TGTGCCAGCAGCCAATCGGCGGGGGATAGCACAGATACGCAGTATTTT.

This clonotype was detected a few times. The chain is built from TRBV29-1 and TRBJ1-4, with D unclear. This CDR3 is 14 amino acids long. V gave up 6 bases and J gave up 0 bases, with 11 bases separating them. The germline V gene has CDR1 SQVTM and CDR2 ANQGSEA. CDR3 residues: CSVCYKATNEKLFF. DNA of the CDR3: TGCAGCGTGTGCTACAAGGCAACTAATGAAAAACTGTTTTTT. The entire variable domain, with the rest obtained from reference TRBV29-1 and TRBJ1-4, is as follows: SAVISQKPSRDICQRGTSLTIQCQVDSQVTMMFWYRQQPGQSLTLIATANQGSEATYESGFVIDKFPISRPNLTFSTLTVSNMSPEDSSIYLCSVCYKATNEKLFFGSGTQLSVL.

The V and J genes are TRBV7-9 and TRBJ2-2, with D possibly being TRBD2 (6 bases). The length of the CDR3 is 16 residues. V lost 5 bases, J lost 4 bases, and 17 bases lay in between. The germline CDR1 and CDR2 sequences are SEHNR and FQNEAQ (reference sequence). In nucleotides, the CDR3 is TGTGCCAGCAGCCCGTCGCGGCCCGGGGGCACCGGGGAGCTGTTTTTT. Its translation: CASSPSRPGGTGELFF.

This chain uses TRBV12-5 with TRBJ2-3; D may be TRBD1 (6 bases). CDR3 size: 14 residues. Germline lookup yields CDR1 LGHNT and CDR2 FRNRAP. Trimming took off 2 bases at V and 2 bases at J, with 8 bases between the two ends. The CDR3 DNA reads as TGTGCTAGTGGTTTGAACAGGGACACAGATACGCAGTATTTT. This translates into CASGLNRDTDTQYF.

In this sample, this clonotype turned up a few times. The gene calls are TRBV6-1 and TRBJ2-4; D remains ambiguous. Trimming cost V 8 bases and J 0 bases, with 14 bases left between them. Germline CDR1 MNHNS, CDR2 SASEGT. The length of the CDR3 is 15 residues. This CDR3 reads CASYGCVLAKNIQYF. The CDR3 coding sequence is TGTGCCAGCTACGGGTGCGTCCTAGCCAAAAACATTCAGTACTTC.

V is TRBV12-5 and J is TRBJ2-2, with 10 bases aligning to TRBD2. This CDR3 has 17 amino acids. Per germline, CDR1 LGHNT and CDR2 FRNRAP. The V segment lost 1 base and the J segment 1 base; nucleotides outside the gene matches: 3. CDR3 in DNA: TGTGCTAGTGGTTTGGATTTAGCGGGAGGGAACACCGGGGAGCTGTTTTTT. This encodes CASGLDLAGGNTGELFF. The variable domain in full, with the rest retrieved from reference TRBV12-5 and TRBJ2-2, is DARVTQTPRHKVTEMGQEVTMRCQPILGHNTVFWYRQTMMQGLELLAYFRNRAPLDDSGMPKDRFSAEMPDATLATLKIQPSEPRDSAVYFCASGLDLAGGNTGELFFGEGSRLTVL.

This clonotype was seen more than once but under ten times. This rearrangement joins TRBV7-2 to TRBJ2-7, with unresolved D. V dropped 4 bases and J dropped 0 bases, with 13 bases sitting between them. CDR1 SGHTA and CDR2 FQGNSA come from the germline V gene. This CDR3 spans 15 amino acids. The CDR3 here is CASSWTPVVSYEQYF. CDR3 sequence (DNA): TGTGCCAGCAGCTGGACCCCGGTAGTCTCCTACGAGCAGTACTTC. Full variable domain (missing parts from reference TRBV7-2 and TRBJ2-7): GAGVSQSPSNKVTEKGKDVELRCDPISGHTALYWYRQSLGQGLEFLIYFQGNSAPDKSGLPSDRFSAERTGGSVSTLTIQRTQQEDSAVYLCASSWTPVVSYEQYFGPGTRLTVT.

Only one count was recorded for this clonotype. V gene TRBV10-1 combines with J gene TRBJ2-5, with D maybe TRBD2 (5 bases). V was shortened by 2 bases and J by 5 bases, with 9 bases between the two germline ends. The germline gives CDR1 WNHNN, CDR2 SYGVQD (reference sequence). The CDR3 has 13 amino acids. The CDR3 is CASSEAPGETQYF. The CDR3 bases are TGCGCCAGCAGTGAGGCGCCGGGGGAGACCCAGTACTTC.

This clonotype was seen a few times. The gene calls are TRBV20-1 and TRBJ2-1, with 8 bases aligning to TRBD2. There are 15 residues in the CDR3. Germline CDR1 and CDR2: DFQATT and SNEGSKA (reference sequence). V shed 6 bases and J 8 bases; nucleotides not matched to a gene: 15. The CDR3 bases are TGCAGTGCCAACGCGGTACTAGCGGTTCATTATGAGCAGTTCTTC. Its translation is CSANAVLAVHYEQFF.

The gene calls are TRBV27 and TRBJ2-3, with D possibly TRBD2 on 5 matching bases. The ends were cut back, 2 bases at V and 4 bases at J, with 16 bases in the middle. The CDR3 runs 16 residues. CDR1 MNHEY and CDR2 SMNVEV come from the germline V gene (reference sequence). The CDR3 DNA reads as TGTGCCAGCAGTTTAGCGGTTAGCGTAGTATCAGATACGCAGTATTTT. Translation: CASSLAVSVVSDTQYF.

V and J are TRBV7-6 and TRBJ1-1, with D possibly TRBD1 on 6 matching bases. The V end was cut by 5 bases, the J end by 3 bases, with 25 bases between. Germline lookup yields CDR1 SGHVS and CDR2 FNYEAQ. The CDR3 length is 18 residues. CDR3 residues: CASSPSTLIGQTHTEAFF. CDR3 nucleotide sequence: TGTGCCAGCAGCCCTTCCACGCTAATCGGACAGACTCACACTGAAGCTTTCTTT.

The DNA of the CDR3 is TGTGCCAGCAGCCAGTCCCCTTGGGATGGCTACACCTTC. It yields the protein CASSQSPWDGYTF. The V gene is TRBV6-1, the J gene TRBJ1-2; D ambiguous. In germline, CDR1 is MNHNS, CDR2 SASEGT. CDR3 length: 13 amino acids. Trimming took off 6 bases at V and 6 bases at J, with 14 bases between the two ends.